Given below is one T cell receptor (beta chain) in context. Some clones are missing from TCRdb's copy, which holds only in-frame ones; the method was immunoSEQ multiplex PCR. This repertoire shows about 170,000 clones, roughly 86% found once; its top ten account for roughly 3.4%. Germline values: CDR1 MNHNS, CDR2 SASEGT. The V gene lost 1 base and the J gene lost 3 bases, with 9 bases spanning the gap. The CDR3 is 14 residues long. This sample stems from a study of blood T cell repertoires in COVID-19. In the study overall: PBMCs, B-cell-depleted T cells, or T cells were the source of the cDNA or gDNA that made up the material.

The sequenced sample consisted of peripheral blood. The rearrangement joins TRBV6-1 to TRBJ1-1; D gene ambiguous. This sequence originates from a man in his sixties or seventies with acute or convalescent COVID-19. For the CDR3, the DNA is TGTGCCAGCAGTGAAGGCGGAGGGTACACTGAAGCTTTCTTT. Translating it yields CASSEGGGYTEAFF.